This TCR beta chain appears in the sequencing data of a study of shared clonotypes between healthy human individuals (dated by TCRdb to about 2020). In terms of the full investigation: The cohort comprised two women and a few men aged 18 to 49 years. Blood TCR repertoires of a handful of healthy adults were deeply sequenced to estimate repertoire size and the extent of clonotype sharing between individuals. To increase sequencing depth and limit assay-specific biases, TCR repertoire library preparation and sequencing were carried out by different laboratories using diverse techniques. Leukapheresis yielded between about 0.9 and 8.9 billion PBMCs per donor. What the work shows at the level of the full study, not this receptor alone: The small number of donors limited the genetic and exposure-history diversity represented. Sampling was restricted to blood, and TCR repertoires in tissue are likely to differ from TCR repertoires in blood. Pairwise subsampling led to the expectation that sequencing depth would affect the degree of clonotype sharing among donors.

This clone was seen a few times. Its specific antigen is unknown. Qualities for individual bases were not recorded, and no much larger clone is one base off. The CDR3 contains 14 residues, cysteine and phenylalanine counted. Kept here is only the CDR3 DNA, which spans 42 bases and is read in frame from base 1. From the germline V gene, CDR1 is SGHTA and CDR2 is FQGNSA. Deletion took 0 bases off V and 4 bases off J, with a span of 9 bases between the germline ends. The donors were healthy, HIV-negative adults with no recently reported acute infections or vaccinations. Only Caucasian adults living in Nashville, Tennessee, USA were represented among the donors. In the unsorted samples, 87 million or so PBMCs were counted, and genomic DNA was extracted using the QIAamp DNA Blood Mini kit. Blood was collected by leukapheresis, and PBMCs were isolated by Ficoll-Histopaque density gradient centrifugation and then cryopreserved in liquid nitrogen vapor phase.

Using the deep immunoSEQ assay, multiplex PCR amplified TCR CDR3 regions from genomic DNA. For each cell subset, the extracted genomic DNA was distributed evenly across all wells of several immunoSEQ 96-well plates, and each plate served as one replicate. For unsorted PBMC, each replicate PCR was loaded with approximately 320 ng genomic DNA, equivalent to some 27,000 T cell genomes. Ten immunoSEQ deep assay plates were used to sequence unsorted PBMC genomic DNA. The purified libraries were quantified using a Qubit 3.0 fluorometer, sized with a Bioanalyzer 2100, and then quantified again using the KAPA Library Quantification kit. Each immunoSEQ 96-well plate was sequenced on its own single-read 150-cycle Illumina NextSeq 550 flow cell. Per the authors' processing: Because the immunoSEQ output held only junctional sequences and lacked quality scores, the filtering could not match the filtering applied to full-length reads. Sequences were annotated with PyIR, a Python wrapper for IgBLAST v1.9, using IMGT germline references to assign V/J genes and CDR3. Reads were removed for weak V/J assignments (E-value above 1e-6), missing CDR3, stop codons, out-of-frame junctions, or ambiguous translated residues. A V3J clonotype was defined by an identical inferred V gene, J gene, and CDR3 amino acid sequence. To compute the percentage overlap between repertoires, the number of shared unique clonotypes was divided by the size of the smaller repertoire. RTK rarefaction, the Chao1 estimator, and Recon v2.1 estimates of unobserved clonotypes were used to assess repertoire richness. The table was pulled from immuneACCESS by TCRdb, which kept in-frame rearrangements only. Such tables lose some clones; where checked, under half of the loss comes from unresolved V genes, and the rest has no known cause. That table is the source of V, J and clone size, and D and trimming were worked out from the DNA. The sample profile shows fewer than 650,000 clones; less than 80% of them were found once. 13% of the sample belongs to the ten largest clones.

The chain employs TRBV7-2 and TRBJ1-2; the D gene remains uncertain. Specimen: PBMCs. This sequence originates from a woman between 40 and 55 years old in good health. Some clones in this sample may be carry-over from other donors' samples. The CDR3 loop reads CASSLAPNAYGYTF. Here is the DNA: TGTGCCAGCAGCTTAGCGCCCAACGCCTATGGCTACACCTTC.